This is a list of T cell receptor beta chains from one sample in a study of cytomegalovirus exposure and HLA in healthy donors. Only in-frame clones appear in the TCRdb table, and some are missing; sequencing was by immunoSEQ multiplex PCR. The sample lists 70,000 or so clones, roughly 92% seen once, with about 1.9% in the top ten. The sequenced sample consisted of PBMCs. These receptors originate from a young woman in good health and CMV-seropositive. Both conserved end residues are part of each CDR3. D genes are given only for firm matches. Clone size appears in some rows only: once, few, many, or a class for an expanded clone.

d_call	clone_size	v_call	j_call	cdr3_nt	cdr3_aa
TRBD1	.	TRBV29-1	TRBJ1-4	TGCAGCGTTGGAGGGACAGGGGGCGATAATGAAAAACTGTTTTTT	CSVGGTGGDNEKLFF
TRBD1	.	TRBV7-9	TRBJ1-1	TGTGCCAGCAGCCCCTTCGACAGGGAAGAAGCTTTCTTT	CASSPFDREEAFF
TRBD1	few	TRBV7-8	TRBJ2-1	TGTGCCAGCAGCCCCGGGACAGGTGCCCCCAATGAGCAGTTCTTC	CASSPGTGAPNEQFF
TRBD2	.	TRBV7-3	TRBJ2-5	TGTGCCAGCAGCCTCTCCCTAGCGGGAGCGGGAGAGACCCAGTACTTC	CASSLSLAGAGETQYF
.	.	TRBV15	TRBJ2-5	TGTGCCACCAGCAGGGGGAGGGAGACCCAGTACTTC	CATSRGRETQYF
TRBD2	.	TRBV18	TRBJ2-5	TGTGCCAGCTCACTCGGGACTAGCGGGAGGGCCCGTGAGACCCAGTACTTC	CASSLGTSGRARETQYF
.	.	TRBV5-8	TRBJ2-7	TGTGCCAGCAGCCCGTTAGCCCGGGGAACCTACGAGCAGTACTTC	CASSPLARGTYEQYF
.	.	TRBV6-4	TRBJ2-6	TGTGCCAGCAGTCATGACAGCTCTGGGGCCAACGTCCTGACTTTC	CASSHDSSGANVLTF
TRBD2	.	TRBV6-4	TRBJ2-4	TGTGCCAGCAGTGACTCTAGCGGGGGATTAAACATTCAGTACTTC	CASSDSSGGLNIQYF
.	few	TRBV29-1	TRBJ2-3	TGCAGCGTTGATGGCGGAGGAGGCGATACGCAGTATTTT	CSVDGGGGDTQYF
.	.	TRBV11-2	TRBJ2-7	TGTGCCAGCAAACTTCCCGCTTCCTTCGAGCAGTACTTC	CASKLPASFEQYF
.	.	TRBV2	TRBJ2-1	TGTGCCAGCAGGGATGTGGCGGGATGGTTCTTC	CASRDVAGWFF
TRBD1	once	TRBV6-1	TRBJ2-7	TGTGCCAGCAGGAGGAGGGACAGGACCGAGGACGAGCAGTACTTC	CASRRRDRTEDEQYF
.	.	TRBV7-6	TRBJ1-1	TGTGCCAGCAGCTTAAAGGGGGGGACGGATGAAGCTTTCTTT	CASSLKGGTDEAFF
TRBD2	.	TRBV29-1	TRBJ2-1	TGCAGCGTTGAAGAGCGGGAGGATGAGCAGTTCTTC	CSVEEREDEQFF
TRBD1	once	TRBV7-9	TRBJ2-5	TGTGCCAGCAGCTTCCCCGGACAGGGTGGGTACCAAGAGACCCAGTACTTC	CASSFPGQGGYQETQYF
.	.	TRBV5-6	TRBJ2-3	TGTGCCAGCAGCTTGAAACTCACCGTCGAAGATACGCAGTATTTT	CASSLKLTVEDTQYF
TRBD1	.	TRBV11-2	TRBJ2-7	TGTGCCAGCAGCCATCCCGGGACAGTCCTCTCCGAGCAGTACTTC	CASSHPGTVLSEQYF
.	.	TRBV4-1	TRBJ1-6	TGCGCCAGCAGCCAGGGTACAGGGTGGGTTTCACCCCTCCACTTT	CASSQGTGWVSPLHF
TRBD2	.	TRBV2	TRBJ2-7	TGTGCCAGCAGAGGACTAGCGAGTTCCCACGAGCAGTACTTC	CASRGLASSHEQYF
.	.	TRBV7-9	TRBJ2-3	TGTGCCAGCAGCTTATCCCAGGGGGGACGCACAGATACGCAGTATTTT	CASSLSQGGRTDTQYF
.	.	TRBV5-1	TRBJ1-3	TGCGCCAGCAGGGTTAGCTCTGGAAACACCATATATTTT	CASRVSSGNTIYF
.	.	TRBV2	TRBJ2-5	TGTGCCAGCAGTGAAGCGCTTCTCTCGGAGGGGGAGACCCAGTACTTC	CASSEALLSEGETQYF
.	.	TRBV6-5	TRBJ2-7	TGTGCCAGCAGCGACCGACTGGATACCTACGAGCAGTACTTC	CASSDRLDTYEQYF
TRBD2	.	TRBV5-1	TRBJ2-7	TGCGCCAGCAGCCCCGCGACTAGCGACTACGAGCAGTACTTC	CASSPATSDYEQYF
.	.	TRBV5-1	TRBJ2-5	TGCGCCAGCAGACTAGCCCAAGAGACCCAGTACTTC	CASRLAQETQYF
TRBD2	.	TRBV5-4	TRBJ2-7	TGTGCCAGCAGCTTGGCCGGGGGGGACTACGAGCAGTACTTC	CASSLAGGDYEQYF
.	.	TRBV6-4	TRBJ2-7	TGTGCCAGCACCGCCCTGAGGCACGTGATCTACGAGCAGTACTTC	CASTALRHVIYEQYF
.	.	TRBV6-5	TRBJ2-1	TGTGCCAGCAGTTACTCGGAGAGGCGGAATGAGCAGTTCTTC	CASSYSERRNEQFF
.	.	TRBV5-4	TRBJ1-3	TGTCCCGGGGGGGCGCGGGGAAACACCATATATTTT	CPGGARGNTIYF
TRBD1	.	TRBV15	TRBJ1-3	TGTGCCACCAGCAGAGAAGGGGACAGCTTCTCTGGAAACACCATATATTTT	CATSREGDSFSGNTIYF
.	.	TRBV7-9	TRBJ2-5	TGTGCCAGCAGCTTCGACCAAGAGACCCAGTACTTC	CASSFDQETQYF
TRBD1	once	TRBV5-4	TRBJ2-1	TGTGCCAGCAGTACGGACAGGGGGCTGCATGGGGAGCAGTTCTTC	CASSTDRGLHGEQFF
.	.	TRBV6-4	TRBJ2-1	TGTGCCAGCAGCGGGGAGGTGAGGGAAAAGCAGTTCTTC	CASSGEVREKQFF
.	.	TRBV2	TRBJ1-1	TGTGCCAGCAGTGATTTAAGTGCGGACACTGAAGCTTTCTTT	CASSDLSADTEAFF
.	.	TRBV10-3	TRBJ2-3	TGTGCCATCAGTGACTCGCAGGGCACAGATACGCAGTATTTT	CAISDSQGTDTQYF